Described below is a single TCR beta chain sequence and its context. Each CDR3 protein gets one entry after TCRdb re-called the 5' RACE reads with MiXCR. This sample carries about 460,000 distinct CDR3 sequences, about 14% of them seen once, and the ten largest clones take around 0.52%. This entry comes from a study of identical twins. Separately, the same data were catalogued under a study of yellow fever vaccine responses in identical twins. That source reports: In identical twins, vaccine T cell responses appeared partly shared and partly individual.

This clonotype originated in a woman between 18 and 29 years old in good health. The sample was CD4+ T cells sorted from blood.

CDR3 region: CASSSPSPGTFHNEQFF. The CDR3 bases are TGTGCCAGCAGTTCCCCCAGCCCCGGGACTTTTCACAATGAGCAGTTCTTC. The chain links TRBV28 to TRBJ2-1, with TRBD2 as a possible D gene (6 bases). Trimming pared 4 bases from V and 5 bases from J, leaving 21 bases between. Germline loops: CDR1 MDHEN, CDR2 SYDVKM. There are 17 residues in the CDR3.